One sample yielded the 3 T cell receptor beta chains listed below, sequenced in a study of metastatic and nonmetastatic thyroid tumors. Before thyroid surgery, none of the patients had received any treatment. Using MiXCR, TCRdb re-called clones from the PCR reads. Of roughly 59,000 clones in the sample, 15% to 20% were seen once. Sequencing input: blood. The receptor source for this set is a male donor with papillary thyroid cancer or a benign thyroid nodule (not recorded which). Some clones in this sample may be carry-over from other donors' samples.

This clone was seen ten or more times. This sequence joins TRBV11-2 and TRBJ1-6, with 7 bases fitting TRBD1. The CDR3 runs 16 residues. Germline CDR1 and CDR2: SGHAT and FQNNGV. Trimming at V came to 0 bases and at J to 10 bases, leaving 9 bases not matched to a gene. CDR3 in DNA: TGTGCCAGCAGCTTAGATACAAGAGCAGGGGGATCACCCCTCCACTTT. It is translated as CASSLDTRAGGSPLHF.

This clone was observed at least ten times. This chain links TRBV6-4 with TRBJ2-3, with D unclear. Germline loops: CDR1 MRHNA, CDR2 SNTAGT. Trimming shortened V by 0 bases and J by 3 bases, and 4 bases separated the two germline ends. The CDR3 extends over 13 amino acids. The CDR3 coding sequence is TGTGCCAGCAGTGACTCGGTTACAGATACGCAGTATTTT. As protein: CASSDSVTDTQYF.

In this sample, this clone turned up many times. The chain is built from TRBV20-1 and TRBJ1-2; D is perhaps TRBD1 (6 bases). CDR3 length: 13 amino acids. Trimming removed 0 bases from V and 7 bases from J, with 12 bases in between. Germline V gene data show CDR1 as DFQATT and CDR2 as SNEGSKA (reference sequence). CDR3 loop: CSARETGQGGYTF. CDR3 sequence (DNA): TGCAGTGCTAGAGAAACAGGGCAAGGTGGCTACACCTTC.